This record concerns one T cell receptor (beta chain) sequence. Its target is unknown. TCRdb passed the RT-PCR reads through MiXCR, listing each CDR3 protein once. The sample has about 2,200 distinct CDR3 sequences; less than 90% are singletons. The data are from a study of yellow fever vaccine responses in identical twins. Overall study findings and caveats: Twins' T cell vaccine responses reportedly looked partly convergent, partly personalized.

The CDR3 is made up of 12 amino acids. Germline V CDR1 and CDR2: SGHKS, YYEKEE (reference sequence). Trimming left V 0 bases short and J 9 bases short, with 7 bases between. The sample in question was T cells from blood (PBMCs), unsorted or a sorted subset (not recorded which), obtained before or after yellow fever vaccination (not recorded which). The J gene is TRBJ1-5, the V gene TRBV5-5, with D tentatively TRBD1 (6 bases). The sequence came from a woman between 18 and 29 years old who received the yellow fever vaccine. The CDR3 DNA sequence: TGTGCCAGCAGCTTGGAGGGGGGGCCCCAGCATTTT. Its protein product is CASSLEGGPQHF.